The source of this T cell receptor beta chain is a study of lymphopenia after photon versus proton radiotherapy. General study points: Relative stability marked proton patients; photon patients lost diversity and naive cells. Survival link was tested only in deceased patients; proton benefit remains a possibility.

TCRdb's copy holds only in-frame clones and misses some; the assay was immunoSEQ multiplex PCR. The top ten hold about 3.1% of the sample, which has about 12,000 clones, about 89% seen once. With respect to this clone: Its cognate antigen is unknown. One end of the junction varies from germline; a read error may be responsible. The sample holds other DNA sequences that translate to the same CDR3.

Germline loops: CDR1 MGHRA, CDR2 YSYEKL. The CDR3 is 15 residues long. The source material was peripheral blood, sampled from a patient treated with proton-based radiotherapy. This chain links TRBV4-1 with TRBJ2-3, with unresolved D. This TCR came from a man aged 55-75 years with pancreatic cancer. The CDR3: CASSPVQKNTDTQYF. The CDR3 DNA is TGTGCCAGCAGCCCTGTACAGAAGAACACAGATACGCAGTATTTT.